This T cell receptor beta chain appears in the sequencing data of a study of blood T cell repertoires in COVID-19. Study background: The United States, Italy and Spain supplied acute and convalescent COVID-19 samples. T cells, B-cell-depleted T cells, or PBMCs supplied cDNA or gDNA.

Original data processing: Reference gene primer amplification gave estimated nucleated cell counts. The repertoire was sequenced with immunoSEQ multiplex PCR; TCRdb's copy has only in-frame clones and lacks some. V and J calls plus clone size are reproduced from that table; the DNA served to infer D and trimming. Of some 500,000 clones in the sample, roughly 89% are singletons; the top ten hold roughly 8%. This clone was observed a single time. CDR3 size: 15 residues. Germline-derived CDR1 and CDR2 are MNHEY and SVGAGI. Unmatched junction bases numbered 9, after V lost 5 bases and J lost 7 bases. Seattle researchers signed up patients amid active infection and tracked them longitudinally.

The TCR comes from a woman aged 45-60 years with COVID-19, enrolled during active disease. The specimen was peripheral blood. The J gene is TRBJ2-1, the V gene TRBV6-5, with TRBD2 matching over 9 bases. Here the CDR3 reads CASSRKGRGGNEQFF. CDR3 sequence (DNA): TGTGCCAGCAGTAGGAAGGGGCGGGGGGGAAATGAGCAGTTCTTC.